This T cell receptor beta chain was identified during a study of identical twins. Remarks on this clonotype: The antigen is unknown.

The germline V and J ends were trimmed by 2 bases and 11 bases, with 13 bases remaining between them. CDR3 length equals 13 residues. TCRdb reprocessed the 5' RACE reads via MiXCR and lists one record per CDR3 protein. The sample has about 900,000 distinct CDR3 sequences, 10% to 15% seen once. Points from the study as a whole: Among monozygotic twins, out-of-frame TCR alpha sharing exceeded what models predicted. Carriage of fewer insertions was seen in abundant cord blood beta clonotypes, whereas memory repertoires showed none.

No donor was unhealthy or non-Caucasian. This sample also appeared in a second study, on yellow fever vaccine responses in identical twins. That study adds: Each twin's T cell response to the vaccine was reported to look partly convergent and partly personalized.

This receptor was obtained from a woman aged 18-29 years in good health. This chain joins TRBV12-3 or TRBV12-4 and TRBJ1-5; D may be TRBD1 (5 bases). The sequenced sample consisted of PBMCs. CDR3 DNA: TGTGCCAGCAGTTTACCACAGAGACAGTCCCAGCATTTT. This codes for CASSLPQRQSQHF.